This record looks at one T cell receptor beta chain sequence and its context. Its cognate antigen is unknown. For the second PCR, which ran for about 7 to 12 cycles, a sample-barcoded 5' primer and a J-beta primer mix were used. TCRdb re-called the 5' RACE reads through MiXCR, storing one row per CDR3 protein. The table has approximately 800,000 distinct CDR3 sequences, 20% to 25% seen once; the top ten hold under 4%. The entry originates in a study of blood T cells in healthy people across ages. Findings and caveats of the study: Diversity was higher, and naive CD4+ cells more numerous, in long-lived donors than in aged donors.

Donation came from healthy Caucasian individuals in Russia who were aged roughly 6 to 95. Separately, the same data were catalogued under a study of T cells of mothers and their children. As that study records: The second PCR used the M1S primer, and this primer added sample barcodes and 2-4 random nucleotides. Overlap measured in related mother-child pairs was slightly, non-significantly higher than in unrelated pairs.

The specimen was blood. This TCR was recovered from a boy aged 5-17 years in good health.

CDR3 coding DNA: TGTGCCATCAGCGATACTAGCGGGGGTCAACAAGAGACCCAGTACTTC. This codes for CAISDTSGGQQETQYF. This chain connects TRBV10-3 to TRBJ2-5; TRBD2 matches 11 bases. The CDR3 is 16 residues long. The V segment lost 6 bases and the J segment 2 bases; nucleotides outside the gene matches: 8. CDR1 and CDR2 (germline): ENHRY, SYGVKD.